This entry lists 32 T cell receptor beta chains sequenced from one sample in a study of blood T cell repertoires in COVID-19. Clones were read by immunoSEQ multiplex PCR, and TCRdb kept only the in-frame ones, dropping some. The sample includes around 200,000 clones, around 79% of them seen just once. Sequenced: peripheral blood. The receptors were sampled from a man aged 45 to 65 who had recovered from COVID-19.

The V gene is TRBV30, the J gene TRBJ2-1; tentatively, D is TRBD2 (6 bases). The CDR3 has 16 amino acids. CDR1 is GTSNPN and CDR2 is SVGIG in the germline V gene (reference sequence). Trimming took 3 bases from V and 5 from J, leaving 20 bases between them. The CDR3 nucleotides are TGTGCCTGGAGCCAAGCTGCCCGGGGGTTCAACAATGAGCAGTTCTTC. Translating gives CAWSQAARGFNNEQFF. Based on the CDR3 plus reference TRBV30 and TRBJ2-1, the full variable domain is SQTIHQWPATLVQPVGSPLSLECTVEGTSNPNLYWYRQAAGRGLQLLFYSVGIGQISSEVPQNLSASRPQDRQFILSSKKLLLSDSGFYLCAWSQAARGFNNEQFFGPGTRLTVL.

Turning to this clone: The junction differs from germline at one of its ends, possibly a read error. This chain's CDR3 is CASSVNSEAFF. CDR3 nucleotide sequence: TGCGCCAGCAGCGTTAACAGTGAAGCTTTCTTT. The V call is TRBV5-1, the J call TRBJ1-1; D uncertain. The CDR3 is 11 residues long. Germline CDR1 is SGHRS and CDR2 is YFSETQ.

A few counts support this clone. V usage is TRBV6-6 and J usage is TRBJ1-1, with D perhaps TRBD1 (6 bases). The germline V gene encodes CDR1 MNHNY and CDR2 SVGAGI (reference sequence). Trimming took off 0 bases at V and 3 bases at J, with 14 bases between the two ends. The CDR3 loop spans 16 amino acids. The CDR3 protein is CASSYSRQVGDTEAFF. CDR3 DNA sequence: TGTGCCAGCAGTTACTCCAGACAGGTGGGGGACACTGAAGCTTTCTTT.

This chain links TRBV18 with TRBJ1-1; 11 positions match TRBD1. The CDR3 spans 15 residues. CDR1 and CDR2 from the germline V gene are KGHSH and LQKENI. Trimming cost V 4 bases and J 2 bases; bases outside gene matches: 3. The CDR3: CASSRRTGGNTEAFF. CDR3 coding DNA: TGTGCCAGCTCACGACGGACAGGGGGCAACACTGAAGCTTTCTTT.

The table lists this clone with a count of one. The chain carries TRBV28 and TRBJ2-1; 9 bases are shared with TRBD1. V dropped 4 bases and J dropped 7; count of bases not matched to a gene: 11. Per the germline V gene, CDR1 is MDHEN and CDR2 is SYDVKM. The CDR3 covers 16 residues. The CDR3 loop is CASSSLRNRGRNEQFF. The DNA of the CDR3 is TGTGCCAGCAGTTCTCTCCGGAACAGGGGGCGGAATGAGCAGTTCTTC.

This rearrangement joins TRBV5-4 to TRBJ2-5; 9 bases match TRBD1. The CDR3 spans 15 residues. Germline V gene sequence: CDR1 SGHNT, CDR2 YYREEE (reference sequence). With 4 bases clipped from V and 5 bases from J, the junction kept 9 bases outside the gene matches. CDR3 sequence (DNA): TGTGCCAGCAGCCCAACCGGGACAGGGTTTGAGACCCAGTACTTC. This encodes CASSPTGTGFETQYF.

As regards this clone: Distinct nucleotide sequences in the sample also encode this CDR3. The J gene is TRBJ2-5, the V gene TRBV11-3; no reliable D call. This CDR3 comprises 13 residues. With 1 base removed from V and 4 bases from J, the gap between germline ends came to 7 bases. Germline V gene data show CDR1 as SGHNT and CDR2 as YENEEA. Here the CDR3 DNA reads TGTGCCAGCAGCTTAGTCCCGGGAGAGACCCAGTACTTC. Its translation: CASSLVPGETQYF.

This rearrangement joins TRBV19 to TRBJ1-2, with D hard to call. V was pared by 2 bases and J by 7 bases, with 11 bases between. This CDR3 is 13 amino acids long. Per germline, CDR1 LNHDA and CDR2 SQIVND (reference sequence). CDR3 coding DNA: TGTGCCAGTAGTATAACCGGAGGAGGTGGCTACACCTTC. This encodes CASSITGGGGYTF.

The chain carries TRBV4-2 and TRBJ2-7; possible D gene TRBD2, 6 bases. The CDR3 sequence is 15 residues long. Trimming cost V 0 bases and J 4 bases, with 13 bases left between them. Germline values: CDR1 LGHNA, CDR2 YNFKEQ. The CDR3 nucleotides are TGTGCCAGCAGCCAAGATCTCGGGAGTGGGTACGAGCAGTACTTC. Protein sequence: CASSQDLGSGYEQYF.

The V gene is TRBV7-9, the J gene TRBJ1-5, with D possibly TRBD1 on 5 matching bases. V shed 4 bases and J shed 0 bases, with 13 bases lying between them. The germline CDR1 and CDR2 sequences are SEHNR and FQNEAQ (reference sequence). The CDR3 has 16 amino acids. In DNA, the CDR3 is TGTGCCAGCAGCTCCGGCCCCGACAGTAGCAATCAGCCCCAGCATTTT. Its protein product is CASSSGPDSSNQPQHF.

V gene TRBV6-4 combines with J gene TRBJ2-1, with D perhaps matching TRBD2 (6 bases). V was trimmed by 6 bases and J by 0 bases, leaving 21 bases between them. The CDR3 length is 18 residues. The germline gives CDR1 MRHNA, CDR2 SNTAGT. DNA of the CDR3: TGTGCCAGCAGGACGTACCGGGACTTGATGCGCTCCTACAATGAGCAGTTCTTC. It encodes CASRTYRDLMRSYNEQFF.

With regard to this clone: This sample includes further DNA sequences coding for the same CDR3. This chain joins TRBV5-1 and TRBJ2-3; 14 nucleotides match TRBD2. V was pared by 0 bases and J by 6 bases, with 0 bases of the junction left unmatched. Germline V gene data show CDR1 as SGHRS and CDR2 as YFSETQ. CDR3 size: 15 residues. As DNA, the CDR3 is TGCGCCAGCAGCTTGGGACTAGCGGGAGGGGATACGCAGTATTTT. Its translation: CASSLGLAGGDTQYF.

The chain has TRBV3-1 (or the pseudogene TRBV3-2) and TRBJ2-1, with TRBD2 as a possible D gene (6 bases). Trimming pared 4 bases from V and 6 bases from J, leaving 13 bases between. Germline V gene data show CDR1 as LGHDT and CDR2 as YNNKEL (reference sequence). This CDR3 region has 14 residues. CDR3 loop: CASSRGTPGNEQFF. The DNA for the CDR3 is TGTGCCAGCAGCCGCGGGACTCCGGGCAATGAGCAGTTCTTC.

The V and J genes are TRBV4-3 and TRBJ2-1; no clear D. The V and J ends lost 0 bases and 8 bases respectively, with 5 bases between them. Germline CDR1 LGHNA, CDR2 YSLEER. This CDR3 has 12 residues. The CDR3 sequence: CASSQDRDEQFF. The CDR3 DNA is TGCGCCAGCAGCCAAGATCGGGATGAGCAGTTCTTC.

This sequence joins TRBV10-3 and TRBJ2-7, with D uncertain. Germline-derived CDR1 and CDR2 are ENHRY and SYGVKD. CDR3 length: 13 residues. Trimming left V 0 bases short and J 3 bases short, with 6 bases between. DNA of the CDR3: TGTGCCATCAGTGAGTCTAGCAGCTACGAGCAGTACTTC. Its translation is CAISESSSYEQYF.

The chain combines TRBV28 with TRBJ1-3; D gene ambiguous. This CDR3 contains 15 residues. Germline lookup yields CDR1 MDHEN and CDR2 SYDVKM. Trimming took 5 bases from V and 0 from J, leaving 11 bases between them. The CDR3 is CASSGPARSGNTIYF. Here the CDR3 DNA reads TGTGCCAGCAGTGGGCCGGCTCGCTCTGGAAACACCATATATTTT. Using reference TRBV28 and TRBJ1-3 for the parts outside the CDR3, the full variable domain is DVKVTQSSRYLVKRTGEKVFLECVQDMDHENMFWYRQDPGLGLRLIYFSYDVKMKEKGDIPEGYSVSREKKERFSLILESASTNQTSMYLCASSGPARSGNTIYFGEGSWLTVV.

V and J are TRBV30 and TRBJ2-2; D ambiguous. The germline CDR1 and CDR2 sequences are GTSNPN and SVGIG (reference sequence). The CDR3 is 12 residues long. Trimming pared 4 bases from V and 3 bases from J, leaving 6 bases between. The CDR3 region is CAWTQHTGELFF. The CDR3 DNA is TGTGCCTGGACACAACACACCGGGGAGCTGTTTTTT.

This chain joins TRBV30 and TRBJ2-5; 15 bases line up with TRBD2. Losses at the gene ends were 3 bases for V and 5 bases for J; bases not matched to a gene: 1. The CDR3 has 14 residues. Looked up from germline, CDR1 is GTSNPN and CDR2 is SVGIG (reference sequence). CDR3 in amino acids: CAWRGLAGGETQYF. The CDR3 DNA follows: TGTGCCTGGAGGGGACTAGCGGGAGGCGAGACCCAGTACTTC.

The V and J genes are TRBV5-1 and TRBJ2-2, with 7 bases fitting TRBD1. V was clipped by 4 bases and J by 2 bases; unmatched bases: 5. The CDR3 sequence is 15 residues long. Germline V lookup: CDR1 SGHRS, CDR2 YFSETQ. The CDR3 sequence is CASSPGGSNTGELFF. The CDR3 bases are TGCGCCAGCAGCCCAGGGGGTTCTAACACCGGGGAGCTGTTTTTT.

J is TRBJ2-7 and V is TRBV27; a possible D gene is TRBD1 (6 bases). V was cut by 7 bases and J by 2 bases, with 27 bases left in between. The CDR3 contains 18 residues. Germline V gene data show CDR1 as MNHEY and CDR2 as SMNVEV (reference sequence). In nucleotides, the CDR3 is TGTGCCAGCACTCCATCTGGGGGCCGTTATACCAAAACCTACGAGCAGTACTTC. Protein: CASTPSGGRYTKTYEQYF.

The chain combines TRBV19 with TRBJ2-3, with D tentatively TRBD2 (6 bases). The germline CDR1 and CDR2 sequences are LNHDA and SQIVND (reference sequence). This CDR3 contains 14 residues. Trimming took 9 bases from V and 3 from J, leaving 16 bases between them. The CDR3 sequence is CASPLLANTDTQYF. As DNA, the CDR3 is TGTGCCAGCCCCCTACTAGCTAATACAGATACGCAGTATTTT.

The genes are TRBV11-1 and TRBJ2-5, with 10 bases lining up with TRBD2. Per the germline V gene, CDR1 is SGHAT and CDR2 is FQDESV (reference sequence). This CDR3 has 14 amino acids. With 2 bases clipped from V and 3 bases from J, the junction kept 0 bases outside the gene matches. In DNA form, the CDR3 reads TGTGCCAGCAGCTTAACTAGCGGGAAAGAGACCCAGTACTTC. This gives the protein CASSLTSGKETQYF.

The rearrangement uses TRBV5-1 and TRBJ2-7; 7 bases align to TRBD1. This CDR3 is 15 amino acids long. Per the germline V gene, CDR1 is SGHRS and CDR2 is YFSETQ. With 4 bases clipped from V and 0 bases from J, the junction kept 7 bases outside the gene matches. The CDR3 DNA is TGCGCCAGCAGCGACAGGGCCGAACTCTCCTACGAGCAGTACTTC. Amino acid sequence: CASSDRAELSYEQYF.

The V and J genes are TRBV7-9 and TRBJ1-1; TRBD1 is a possible D gene (6 bases). The CDR3 runs 13 residues. Trimming pared 2 bases from V and 7 bases from J, leaving 11 bases between. Germline CDR1 reads SEHNR; CDR2 reads FQNEAQ (reference sequence). Written as DNA, the CDR3 is TGTGCCAGCAGCTTACATACAGGGAGTGAAGCTTTCTTT. Its protein product is CASSLHTGSEAFF.

This chain joins TRBV5-4 and TRBJ2-5; 8 bases map to TRBD1. The V gene end was trimmed by 0 bases and the J gene end by 3 bases; junction bases not matched to a gene: 1. The CDR3 is 14 amino acids. CDR1 is SGHNT, CDR2 YYREEE, per germline (reference sequence). The CDR3 DNA reads TGTGCCAGCAGCTTGGTGGACAGGGAAGAGACCCAGTACTTC. Translation: CASSLVDREETQYF.

The chain has TRBV5-4 and TRBJ2-2; a weak D match, TRBD2 (6 bases). This CDR3 is built from 15 residues. CDR1 is SGHNT and CDR2 is YYREEE in the germline V gene (reference sequence). Between the trimmed V and J ends, which lost 1 base and 7 bases, there was a span of 14 bases. The CDR3 DNA follows: TGTGCCAGCAGCTTGCCTTCGGGAGAAGACGGGGAGCTGTTTTTT. Protein: CASSLPSGEDGELFF. The full variable domain, rest sourced from reference TRBV5-4 and TRBJ2-2, is ETGVTQSPTHLIKTRGQQVTLRCSSQSGHNTVSWYQQALGQGPQFIFQYYREEENGRGNFPPRFSGLQFPNYSSELNVNALELDDSALYLCASSLPSGEDGELFFGEGSRLTVL.

As for this clone: The same CDR3 can be traced to other DNA sequences in this sample. This chain connects TRBV28 to TRBJ2-3; 9 nucleotides match TRBD2. CDR1 and CDR2 from the germline V gene are MDHEN and SYDVKM. CDR3 length: 15 amino acids. With 3 bases clipped from V and 1 base from J, the junction kept 2 bases outside the gene matches. The CDR3: CASSFQREGTDTQYF. CDR3 nucleotide sequence: TGTGCCAGCAGTTTCCAGCGGGAGGGCACAGATACGCAGTATTTT. Full variable domain (rest looked up from reference TRBV28 and TRBJ2-3): DVKVTQSSRYLVKRTGEKVFLECVQDMDHENMFWYRQDPGLGLRLIYFSYDVKMKEKGDIPEGYSVSREKKERFSLILESASTNQTSMYLCASSFQREGTDTQYFGPGTRLTVL.

V usage is TRBV5-6 and J usage is TRBJ2-1; TRBD2 agrees at 13 bases. V lost 3 bases to trimming and J lost 7 bases; unmatched junction nucleotides: 7. CDR3 size: 16 residues. CDR1 is SGHDT, CDR2 YYEEEE, per germline. CDR3 residues: CASSSLTSGRRNEQFF. Written as DNA, the CDR3 is TGTGCCAGCAGCTCTCTGACTAGCGGGAGGCGAAATGAGCAGTTCTTC.

The chain links TRBV24-1 to TRBJ2-5; 10 bases are shared with TRBD1. Germline V CDR1 and CDR2: KGHDR, SFDVKD. There are 16 residues in the CDR3. V lost 4 bases to trimming and J lost 0 bases; unmatched junction nucleotides: 4. The CDR3 DNA sequence: TGTGCCACCAGTGACCTGGACAGGGGGTACCAAGAGACCCAGTACTTC. Its translation is CATSDLDRGYQETQYF.

This chain links TRBV11-3 with TRBJ2-5; D ambiguous. CDR1 is SGHNT, CDR2 YENEEA, per germline. This CDR3 has 13 amino acids. Trimming removed 6 bases at V and 0 bases at J, with 8 bases between. CDR3 in amino acids: CASSVGYQETQYF. As DNA, the CDR3 is TGTGCCAGCAGTGTGGGCTACCAAGAGACCCAGTACTTC.

The V gene is TRBV7-8, the J gene TRBJ1-2, with 11 bases aligning to TRBD1. Germline CDR1 reads SGHVS; CDR2 reads FQNEAQ. The ends lost 5 bases at V and 8 bases at J; junction bases unmatched: 7. This CDR3 comprises 14 residues. The CDR3 coding sequence is TGTGCCAGCAGCCACGGACAGGGGGCGAGAGGCTACACCTTC. Encoded protein: CASSHGQGARGYTF.

The chain has TRBV6-5 and TRBJ2-1; 9 bases map to TRBD2. V lost 6 bases and J lost 5; bases outside the gene matches: 2. The CDR3 totals 13 residues. In germline, CDR1 is MNHEY, CDR2 SVGAGI. CDR3 nucleotide sequence: TGTGCCAGCAGACCTAGCGGGAACAATGAGCAGTTCTTC. Translation: CASRPSGNNEQFF.